This T cell receptor beta chain was captured in a study of identical twins. One entry per CDR3 protein results from TCRdb running MiXCR on the 5' RACE reads. The repertoire holds about 530,000 distinct CDR3 sequences, with 20% to 25% as singletons. Germline loops: CDR1 SGHAT, CDR2 FQNNGV. This CDR3 has 15 residues. Unmatched junction bases numbered 5, after V lost 1 base and J lost 2 bases. In addition, the sample was reused for a study of yellow fever vaccine responses in identical twins.

The source is a woman aged 18-29 years in good health. The chain employs TRBV11-2 and TRBJ2-7; 7 bases are a match to TRBD2. The sequenced sample consisted of CD4+ T cells sorted from blood. The CDR3 sequence is CASSLGSSGPYEQYF. CDR3 coding DNA: TGTGCCAGCAGCTTAGGTTCTAGCGGTCCCTACGAGCAGTACTTC. The full variable domain, in which reference TRBV11-2 and TRBJ2-7 provide the parts outside the CDR3, is EAGVAQSPRYKIIEKRQSVAFWCNPISGHATLYWYQQILGQGPKLLIQFQNNGVVDDSQLPKDRFSAERLKGVDSTLKIQPAKLEDSAVYLCASSLGSSGPYEQYFGPGTRLTVT.